A selection of T cell receptor beta chains follows, all from one sample in a study of blood T cell repertoires in COVID-19. This table comes from immunoSEQ multiplex PCR, and its TCRdb copy is limited to in-frame clones, with some not included. The table has nearly 55,000 clones, roughly 86% seen once; the top ten hold around 11%. The specimen was peripheral blood. Receptor source: a man between 65 and 85 years old with active COVID-19. The conserved cysteine and the conserved F or W are not part of the CDR3 here.

cdr3_aa: ASSQPTGEDEQY
v_call: TRBV4-1
j_call: TRBJ2-7

cdr3_aa: AISAPAGSYEQY
v_call: TRBV10-3
j_call: TRBJ2-7

cdr3_aa: ASSFHRGRGLANYGYT
v_call: TRBV27
j_call: TRBJ1-2

cdr3_aa: ASTLGPRATEAF
v_call: TRBV19
j_call: TRBJ1-1

cdr3_aa: AGRGVGTEAF
v_call: TRBV10-3
j_call: TRBJ1-1

cdr3_aa: ASSVEGATEAF
v_call: TRBV2
j_call: TRBJ1-1

cdr3_aa: ASSPDRATDTQY
v_call: TRBV7-9
j_call: TRBJ2-3

cdr3_aa: ASSQTTGGRTEAF
v_call: TRBV4-3
j_call: TRBJ1-1

cdr3_aa: ASSLERRVRTEAF
v_call: TRBV6-5
j_call: TRBJ1-1

cdr3_aa: ASSYPGTDTFNRNQPQH
v_call: TRBV6-2/TRBV6-3
j_call: TRBJ1-5

cdr3_aa: ASSPWGRGEGYT
v_call: TRBV7-3
j_call: TRBJ1-2

cdr3_aa: ASSSQGADEQY
v_call: TRBV18
j_call: TRBJ2-7

cdr3_aa: ASSSELGNQPQH
v_call: TRBV7-2
j_call: TRBJ1-5

cdr3_aa: AISESGQGVGEQY
v_call: TRBV10-3
j_call: TRBJ2-7

cdr3_aa: ASSVKTALAGTDTQY
v_call: TRBV7-2
j_call: TRBJ2-3

cdr3_aa: ASSRSGQTFQPQH
v_call: TRBV5-6
j_call: TRBJ1-5

cdr3_aa: ATKRGRTDTQY
v_call: TRBV15
j_call: TRBJ2-3

cdr3_aa: AGGVPGVPNQPQH
v_call: TRBV19
j_call: TRBJ1-5

cdr3_aa: ASTWAGYTGELF
v_call: TRBV7-2
j_call: TRBJ2-2

cdr3_aa: AIRRTGGNTEAF
v_call: TRBV10-3
j_call: TRBJ1-1

cdr3_aa: ASSQAGRGRTYNEQF
v_call: TRBV14
j_call: TRBJ2-1

cdr3_aa: ASLGAPGNTIY
v_call: TRBV6-6
j_call: TRBJ1-3

cdr3_aa: ASSLQGNGYT
v_call: TRBV5-1
j_call: TRBJ1-2

cdr3_aa: ASSLGHFNSPLH
v_call: TRBV7-2
j_call: TRBJ1-6

cdr3_aa: ASSVDSSYNEQF
v_call: TRBV5-1
j_call: TRBJ2-1

cdr3_aa: ASRLDQETQY
v_call: TRBV7-9
j_call: TRBJ2-5